This T cell receptor (beta chain) came from a study of OX40 agonist ivuxolimab in advanced cancers. Study-wide context: Patients were treated with ivuxolimab, an agonistic anti-OX40 (CD134) antibody.

In this sample, this clone turned up once. Libraries were prepared by immunoSEQ multiplex PCR; TCRdb keeps only in-frame clonotypes and omits some of them. This sample yields about 84,000 clones, of which roughly 94% are seen a single time; approximately 10% belongs to the top ten. This CDR3 region has 16 residues. The junction had 11 bases not matched to a gene; V was cut back by 2 bases and J by 5 bases. Germline V gene lookup returns CDR1 WNHNN and CDR2 SYGVQD (reference sequence). The specimen comprised CD4+ or CD8+ T cells sorted from blood, sampled in a trial of the OX40 agonist ivuxolimab. The sequence was collected from an adult with an advanced solid tumor such as melanoma, head and neck, liver or kidney cancer. The J gene is TRBJ2-7, the V gene TRBV10-1, with 8 bases matching TRBD1. This CDR3 reads CASSELAGGEVNEQYF. CDR3 bases: TGCGCCAGCAGTGAGCTTGCAGGGGGCGAGGTAAACGAGCAGTACTTC.